Included here is one TCR beta chain sequence, with context. What it recognizes is unknown. CDR1 is SGHNT and CDR2 is YYREEE in the germline V gene (reference sequence). The CDR3 is 14 amino acids. V lost 2 bases to trimming and J lost 5 bases, with 14 bases between them. TCRdb's copy holds only in-frame clones and misses some; the assay was immunoSEQ multiplex PCR. The sample contains 440,000 or so clones, 90% of which appear only once. This sample was included in a study of Ad26.COV2.S vaccination and SARS-CoV-2 variants. Study at large: Participants got Ad26.COV2.S intramuscularly, once or twice 56 days apart.

As to treatment: around 19 received Ad26.COV2.S at low or high dose, single or two shots; a few received placebo; per-sample allocation not given. The samples were gathered on day 63 after the first injection of vaccine or placebo. An Ad26 vector carrying the Wuhan-strain SARS-CoV-2 spike served as the vaccine. Study outcomes and limitations: It was reported that spike-specific CD8+ and CD4+ T cell responses were substantially broad after vaccination.

The receptor comes from a person between 18 and 65 years old who received the Ad26.COV2.S COVID-19 vaccine or a placebo. The V call is TRBV5-4, the J call TRBJ2-7; a weak D match, TRBD2 (6 bases). The source was peripheral blood, collected in a trial of Ad26.COV2.S vaccine versus placebo. CDR3 sequence (DNA): TGTGCCAGCAGCTTTACGGGAGTATTCAACGAGCAGTACTTC. Encoded protein: CASSFTGVFNEQYF.